A single T cell receptor beta chain is shown here with its context. Germline V gene lookup returns CDR1 LGHNA and CDR2 YNFKEQ. CDR3 length: 17 residues. Germline trimming cut 4 bases from V and 1 base from J; bases unmatched to any gene: 12. Generated by immunoSEQ multiplex PCR, the TCRdb table keeps only in-frame clones and is missing some. This sample has around 2,000,000 clones, with about 95% found just once. Naive CD8 cells comprised CD45RO-negative, CCR7-positively selected cells, excluding terminally differentiated effector memory CD45RA+ cells. The data originate from a study of shared clonotypes between healthy human individuals.

This clonotype was sampled from a man aged 18 to 35 in good health. Sequencing used naive CD8+ T cells sorted from blood. The V call is TRBV4-2, the J call TRBJ2-7; 8 nucleotides match TRBD2. The chain's CDR3 is CASSPTGPAGESYEQYF. The CDR3 DNA is TGTGCCAGCAGCCCCACCGGTCCAGCGGGGGAATCCTACGAGCAGTACTTC.